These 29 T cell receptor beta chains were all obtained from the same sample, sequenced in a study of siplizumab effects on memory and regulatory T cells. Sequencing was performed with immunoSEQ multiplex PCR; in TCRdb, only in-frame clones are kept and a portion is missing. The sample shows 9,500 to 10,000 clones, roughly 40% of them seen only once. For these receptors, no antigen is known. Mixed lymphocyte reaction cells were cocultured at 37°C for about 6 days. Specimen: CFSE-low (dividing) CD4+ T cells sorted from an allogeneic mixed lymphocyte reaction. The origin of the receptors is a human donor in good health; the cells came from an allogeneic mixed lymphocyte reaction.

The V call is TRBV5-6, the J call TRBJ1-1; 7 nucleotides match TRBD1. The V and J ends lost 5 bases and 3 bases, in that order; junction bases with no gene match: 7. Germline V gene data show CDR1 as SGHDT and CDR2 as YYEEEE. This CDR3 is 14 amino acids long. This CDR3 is CASRRRGLDTEAFF. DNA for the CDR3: TGTGCCAGCAGGAGAAGGGGGCTTGACACTGAAGCTTTCTTT.

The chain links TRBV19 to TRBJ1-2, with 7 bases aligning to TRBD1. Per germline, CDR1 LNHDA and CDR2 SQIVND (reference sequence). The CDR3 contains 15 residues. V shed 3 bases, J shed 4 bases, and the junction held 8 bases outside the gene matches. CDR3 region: CASSIYGQEIYGYTF. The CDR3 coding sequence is TGTGCCAGTAGTATCTATGGACAGGAAATCTATGGCTACACCTTC.

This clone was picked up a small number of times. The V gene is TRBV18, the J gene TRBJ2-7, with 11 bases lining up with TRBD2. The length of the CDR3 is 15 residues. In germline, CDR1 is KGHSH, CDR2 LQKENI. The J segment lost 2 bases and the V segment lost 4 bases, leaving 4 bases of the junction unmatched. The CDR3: CASSLGTSGTYEQYF. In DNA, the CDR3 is TGTGCCAGCTCACTGGGGACTAGCGGAACCTACGAGCAGTACTTC.

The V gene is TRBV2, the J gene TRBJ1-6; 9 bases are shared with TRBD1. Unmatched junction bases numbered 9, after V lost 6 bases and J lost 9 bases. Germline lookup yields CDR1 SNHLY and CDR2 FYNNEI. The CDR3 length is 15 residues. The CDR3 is CASRGTGRSISPLHF. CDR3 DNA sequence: TGTGCCAGCAGGGGGACAGGGAGGTCAATTTCACCCCTCCACTTT.

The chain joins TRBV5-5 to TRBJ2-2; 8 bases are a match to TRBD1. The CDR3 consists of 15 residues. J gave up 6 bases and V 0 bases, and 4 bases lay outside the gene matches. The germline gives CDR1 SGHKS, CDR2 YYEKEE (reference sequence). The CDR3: CASSLAGGKAGELFF. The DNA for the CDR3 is TGTGCCAGCAGCTTGGCAGGGGGCAAGGCCGGGGAGCTGTTTTTT.

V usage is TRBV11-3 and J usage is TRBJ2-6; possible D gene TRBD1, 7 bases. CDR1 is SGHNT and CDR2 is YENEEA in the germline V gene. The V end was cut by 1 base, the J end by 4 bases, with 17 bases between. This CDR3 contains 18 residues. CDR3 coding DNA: TGTGCCAGCAGCTTAGGAACCAGGGGGGCTTCCGGGGCCAACGTCCTGACTTTC. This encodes CASSLGTRGASGANVLTF.

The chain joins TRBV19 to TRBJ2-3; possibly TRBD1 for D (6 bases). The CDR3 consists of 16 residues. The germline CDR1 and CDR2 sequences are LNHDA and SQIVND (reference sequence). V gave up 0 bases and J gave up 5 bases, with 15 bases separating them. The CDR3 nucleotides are TGTGCCAGTAGTATAGAAAGGGGGTCTGGTAGAGATACGCAGTATTTT. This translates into CASSIERGSGRDTQYF.

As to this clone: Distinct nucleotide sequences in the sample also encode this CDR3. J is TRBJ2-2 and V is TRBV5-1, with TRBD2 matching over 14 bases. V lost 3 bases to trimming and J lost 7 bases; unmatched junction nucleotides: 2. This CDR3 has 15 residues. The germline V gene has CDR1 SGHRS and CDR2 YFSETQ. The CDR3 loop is CASSSGLAGGGELFF. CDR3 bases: TGCGCCAGCAGCTCCGGACTAGCGGGAGGCGGGGAGCTGTTTTTT.

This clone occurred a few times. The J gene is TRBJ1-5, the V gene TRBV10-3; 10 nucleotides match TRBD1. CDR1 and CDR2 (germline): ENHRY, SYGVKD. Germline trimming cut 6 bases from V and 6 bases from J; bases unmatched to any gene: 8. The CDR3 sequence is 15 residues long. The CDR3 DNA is TGTGCCATCAGACGGGACAGGGGAAAAGGTCAGCCCCAGCATTTT. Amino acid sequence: CAIRRDRGKGQPQHF.

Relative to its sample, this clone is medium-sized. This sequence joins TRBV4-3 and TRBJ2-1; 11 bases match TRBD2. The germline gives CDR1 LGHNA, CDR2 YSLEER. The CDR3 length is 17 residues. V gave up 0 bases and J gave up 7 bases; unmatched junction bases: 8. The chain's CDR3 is CASSQDWGTSGLNEQFF. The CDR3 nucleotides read TGCGCCAGCAGCCAAGATTGGGGGACTAGCGGACTAAATGAGCAGTTCTTC.

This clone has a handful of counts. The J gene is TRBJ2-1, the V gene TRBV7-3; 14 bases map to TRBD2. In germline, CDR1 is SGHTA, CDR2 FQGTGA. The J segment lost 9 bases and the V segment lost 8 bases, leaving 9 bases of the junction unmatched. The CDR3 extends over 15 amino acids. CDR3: CASSPGLAGASEQFF. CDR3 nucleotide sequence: TGTGCCAGCTCCCCGGGACTAGCGGGAGCCAGTGAGCAGTTCTTC.

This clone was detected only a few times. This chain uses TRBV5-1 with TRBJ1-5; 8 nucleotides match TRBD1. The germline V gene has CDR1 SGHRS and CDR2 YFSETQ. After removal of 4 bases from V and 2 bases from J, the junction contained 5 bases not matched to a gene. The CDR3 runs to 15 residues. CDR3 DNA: TGCGCCAGCAGCCTCCTGGGACAGGGCAATCAGCCCCAGCATTTT. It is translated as CASSLLGQGNQPQHF.

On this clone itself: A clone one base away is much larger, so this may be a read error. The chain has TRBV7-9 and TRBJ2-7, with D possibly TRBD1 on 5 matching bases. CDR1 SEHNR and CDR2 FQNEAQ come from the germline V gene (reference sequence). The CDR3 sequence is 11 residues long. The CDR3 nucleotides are TGTGTCAGCAGCTTAGGGGACGAGCAGTACTTC. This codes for CVSSLGDEQYF.

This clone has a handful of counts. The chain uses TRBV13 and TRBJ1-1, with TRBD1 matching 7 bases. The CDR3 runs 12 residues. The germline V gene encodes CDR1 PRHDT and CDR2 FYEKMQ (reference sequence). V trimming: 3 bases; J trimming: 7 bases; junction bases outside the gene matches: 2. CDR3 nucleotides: TGTGCCAGCAGCTTCCGACAGGGTGAAGCTTTCTTT. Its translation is CASSFRQGEAFF.

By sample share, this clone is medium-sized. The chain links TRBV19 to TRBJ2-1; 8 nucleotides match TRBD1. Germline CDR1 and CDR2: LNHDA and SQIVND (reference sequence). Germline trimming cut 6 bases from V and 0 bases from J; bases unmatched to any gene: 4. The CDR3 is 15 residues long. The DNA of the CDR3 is TGTGCCAGTAGCCGACAGGGGAGCTCCTACAATGAGCAGTTCTTC. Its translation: CASSRQGSSYNEQFF. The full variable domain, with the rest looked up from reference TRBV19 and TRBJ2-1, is DGGITQSPKYLFRKEGQNVTLSCEQNLNHDAMYWYRQDPGQGLRLIYYSQIVNDFQKGDIAEGYSVSREKKESFPLTVTSAQKNPTAFYLCASSRQGSSYNEQFFGPGTRLTVL.

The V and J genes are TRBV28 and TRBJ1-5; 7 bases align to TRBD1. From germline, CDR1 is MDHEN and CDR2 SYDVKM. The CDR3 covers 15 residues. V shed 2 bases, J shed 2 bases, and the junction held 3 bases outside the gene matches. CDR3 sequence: CASSLGGGGNQPQHF. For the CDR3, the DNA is TGTGCCAGCAGTTTAGGAGGGGGCGGCAATCAGCCCCAGCATTTT.

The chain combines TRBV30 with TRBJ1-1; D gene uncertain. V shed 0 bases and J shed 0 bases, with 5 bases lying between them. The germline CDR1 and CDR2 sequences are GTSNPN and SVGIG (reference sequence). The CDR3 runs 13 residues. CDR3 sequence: CAWSVQVNTEAFF. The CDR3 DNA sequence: TGTGCCTGGAGTGTCCAAGTGAACACTGAAGCTTTCTTT.

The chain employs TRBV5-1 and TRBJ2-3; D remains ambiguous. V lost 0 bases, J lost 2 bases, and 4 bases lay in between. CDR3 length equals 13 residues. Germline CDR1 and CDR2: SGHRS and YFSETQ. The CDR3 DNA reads TGCGCCAGCAGCTTGGATGTCACAGATACGCAGTATTTT. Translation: CASSLDVTDTQYF.

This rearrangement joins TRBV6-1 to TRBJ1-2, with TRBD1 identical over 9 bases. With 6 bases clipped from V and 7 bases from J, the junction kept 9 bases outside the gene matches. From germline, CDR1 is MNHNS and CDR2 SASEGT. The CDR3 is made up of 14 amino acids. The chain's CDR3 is CASRPTGTGIGYTF. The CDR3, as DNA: TGTGCCAGCAGGCCTACCGGGACAGGGATTGGCTACACCTTC.

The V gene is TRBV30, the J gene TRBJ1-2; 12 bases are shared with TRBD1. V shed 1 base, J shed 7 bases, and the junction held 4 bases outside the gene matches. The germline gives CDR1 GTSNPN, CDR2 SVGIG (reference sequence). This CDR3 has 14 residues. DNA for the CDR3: TGTGCCTGGAGTGGGGACAGGGGGCCCAGTGGCTACACCTTC. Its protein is CAWSGDRGPSGYTF.

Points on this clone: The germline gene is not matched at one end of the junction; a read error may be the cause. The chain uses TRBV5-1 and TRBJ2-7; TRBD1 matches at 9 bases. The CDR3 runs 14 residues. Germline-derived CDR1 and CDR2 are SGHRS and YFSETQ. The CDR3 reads CASSWGQGSYEQYF. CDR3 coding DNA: TGTGCCAGCAGCTGGGGACAGGGCTCCTACGAGCAGTACTTC.

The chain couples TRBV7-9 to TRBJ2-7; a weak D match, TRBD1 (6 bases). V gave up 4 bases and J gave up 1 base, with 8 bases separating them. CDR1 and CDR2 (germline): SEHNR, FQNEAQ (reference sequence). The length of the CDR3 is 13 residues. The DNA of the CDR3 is TGTGCCAGCAGCTGGACAGAGTCCTACGAGCAGTACTTC. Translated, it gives CASSWTESYEQYF.

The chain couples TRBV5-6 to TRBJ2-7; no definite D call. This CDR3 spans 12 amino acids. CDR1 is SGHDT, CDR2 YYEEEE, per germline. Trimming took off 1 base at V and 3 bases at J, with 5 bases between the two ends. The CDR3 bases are TGTGCCAGCAGCTTGCGCCTCTACGAGCAGTACTTC. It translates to CASSLRLYEQYF.

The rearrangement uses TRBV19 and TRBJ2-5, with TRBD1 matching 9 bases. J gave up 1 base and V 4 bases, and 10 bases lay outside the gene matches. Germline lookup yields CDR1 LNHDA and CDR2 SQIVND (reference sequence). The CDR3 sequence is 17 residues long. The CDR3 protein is CASSRVPGQGGQETQYF. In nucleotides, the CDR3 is TGTGCCAGTAGTAGAGTTCCGGGACAGGGAGGCCAAGAGACCCAGTACTTC.

The CDR3 region has the DNA TGTGCCAGCAGTTTTATGGGCGGGCGCTACGAGCAGTACTTC. This encodes CASSFMGGRYEQYF. The genes are TRBV27 and TRBJ2-7; D is perhaps TRBD2 (5 bases). Germline CDR1 and CDR2: MNHEY and SMNVEV (reference sequence). V was cut by 3 bases and J by 3 bases, with 12 bases left in between. The CDR3 is 14 amino acids.

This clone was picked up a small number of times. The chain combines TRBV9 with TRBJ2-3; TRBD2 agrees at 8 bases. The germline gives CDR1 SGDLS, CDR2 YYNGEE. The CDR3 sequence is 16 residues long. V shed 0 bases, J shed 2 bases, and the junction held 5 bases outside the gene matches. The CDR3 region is CASSVGGGRHTDTQYF. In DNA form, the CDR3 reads TGTGCCAGCAGCGTAGGGGGCGGGAGGCACACAGATACGCAGTATTTT.

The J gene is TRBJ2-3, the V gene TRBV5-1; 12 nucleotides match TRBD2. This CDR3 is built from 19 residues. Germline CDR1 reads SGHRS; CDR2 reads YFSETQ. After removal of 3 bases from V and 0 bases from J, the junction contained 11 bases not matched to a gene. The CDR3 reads CASSSRLAGVATSTDTQYF. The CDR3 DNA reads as TGCGCCAGCAGCTCCAGACTAGCGGGAGTGGCTACTAGCACAGATACGCAGTATTTT.

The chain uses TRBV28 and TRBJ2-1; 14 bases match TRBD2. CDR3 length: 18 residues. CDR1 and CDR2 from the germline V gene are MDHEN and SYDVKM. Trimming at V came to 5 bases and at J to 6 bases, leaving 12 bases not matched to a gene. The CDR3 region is CASSTTRSGTSGSNEQFF. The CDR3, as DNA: TGTGCCAGCAGTACTACAAGATCCGGGACTAGCGGGAGCAATGAGCAGTTCTTC. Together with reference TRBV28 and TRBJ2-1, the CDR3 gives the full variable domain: DVKVTQSSRYLVKRTGEKVFLECVQDMDHENMFWYRQDPGLGLRLIYFSYDVKMKEKGDIPEGYSVSREKKERFSLILESASTNQTSMYLCASSTTRSGTSGSNEQFFGPGTRLTVL.

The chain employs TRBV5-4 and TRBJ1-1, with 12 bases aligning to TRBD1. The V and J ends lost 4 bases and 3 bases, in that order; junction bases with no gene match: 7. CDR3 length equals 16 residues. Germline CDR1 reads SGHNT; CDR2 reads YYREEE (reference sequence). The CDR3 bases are TGTGCCAGCAGCGCCGGGACAGGGGGCGAGGACACTGAAGCTTTCTTT. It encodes CASSAGTGGEDTEAFF.